A single TCR beta chain is shown here with its context. Measured with immunoSEQ multiplex PCR; TCRdb has only the in-frame clones, and not every one. The repertoire consists of about 98,000 clones, with about nine tenths occurring once and the leading ten covering about 0.82%. The sample belongs to a study of OX40 agonist ivuxolimab in advanced cancers. The overall study: Prior anti-PD-1, anti-PD-L1 or anti-CTLA-4 therapy did not bar entry, and 40% to 45% had some.

Trimming removed 4 bases from V and 6 bases from J, with 17 bases in between. The length of the CDR3 is 14 residues. CDR1 is SGHKS and CDR2 is YYEKEE in the germline V gene (reference sequence). The receptor was isolated from an adult with an advanced solid tumor such as melanoma, head and neck, liver or kidney cancer. The rearrangement links TRBV5-5 to TRBJ2-7; D possibly corresponds to TRBD1 (5 bases). The sample was CD4+ or CD8+ T cells sorted from blood, taken in a trial of the OX40 agonist ivuxolimab. CDR3 residues: CASSPGPQESEQYV. The CDR3 region has the DNA TGTGCCAGCAGCCCCGGGCCACAGGAGAGCGAGCAGTACGTC.